This TCR beta chain is drawn from a study of blood T cell repertoires in COVID-19. This clone was recorded once. V was trimmed by 0 bases and J by 2 bases, leaving 11 bases between them. Looked up from germline, CDR1 is MNHEY and CDR2 is SVGAGI. The CDR3 consists of 15 residues. Using immunoSEQ multiplex PCR, the repertoire was profiled, and TCRdb retains in-frame clones only, with some absent. The sample has roughly 300,000 clones; about nine tenths are singletons. This TCR was sampled from a woman between 18 and 29 years old who had recovered from COVID-19. Sequenced: PBMCs or T cells enriched from blood (not recorded which). V usage is TRBV6-5 and J usage is TRBJ2-7, with D possibly matching TRBD1 (5 bases). The CDR3 loop reads CASSYSTAPPYEQYF. The CDR3, as DNA: TGTGCCAGCAGTTACTCGACAGCACCTCCCTACGAGCAGTACTTC.